This T cell receptor (beta chain) stems from a study of Graves' ophthalmopathy and Graves' hyperthyroidism (dated 2018 in TCRdb). For the wider study: Peripheral blood was collected at initial diagnosis, prior to any treatment. T-cell repertoires of thyroid tissue and blood were compared in a handful of hyperthyroidism patients. To explore V-J signatures distinguishing ophthalmopathy from hyperthyroidism, a discovery set of 100 or so patients (about 41 ophthalmopathy, roughly 60 stable hyperthyroidism) was enrolled. In total, 135 blood samples were TCR-sequenced: fewer than 50 ophthalmopathy, some 80 hyperthyroidism and roughly 17 hyperthyroidism-to-ophthalmopathy patients. The study used TCR beta repertoire signatures to distinguish Graves' ophthalmopathy from Graves' hyperthyroidism and to predict progression to ophthalmopathy. Following sampling, methimazole starting at 30 mg daily was administered to hyperthyroidism patients, and high-dose intravenous methylprednisolone was administered to ophthalmopathy patients. The independent validation cohort included about 19 hyperthyroidism patients plus 17 patients who later progressed from hyperthyroidism to ophthalmopathy.

From the cysteine through the phenylalanine, the CDR3 covers 11 amino acids. Just CDR3 DNA is preserved here, 33 bases in frame from base 1. Via the germline V gene, CDR1 is SGHTA and CDR2 FQGNSA. For repertoire sequencing, the TCR beta CDR3 regions were amplified from RNA transcripts. The first round was an RT-PCR using HTBI primers with the Qiagen OneStep RT-PCR kit, and this first round was followed by a second-round multiplex PCR, then size selection and purification. The libraries underwent paired-end sequencing with 100 bp reads on an Illumina HiSeq2000. Concerning the study's data processing: SOAPnuke was used to process the reads, removing any read that contained adapters or uncalled bases, had a mean Phred below 15, or lacked an exact match to the constant primer or identifier. COPE v1.2.5 was used to merge the high-quality paired reads. Each unique nucleotide sequence was treated as a clonotype, and MiTCR v1.1 was used to align the clonotypes to the IMGT TRB V, D and J references. The analysis was limited to V-J combinations with a frequency above 0.0001, which together covered 98% to 99.2% of repertoires. For each V-J combination, a TCR clonal expansion and chaos score was defined as F50 clonal expansion divided by the chaos observed in the TCRdist matrix. Features were reduced by Welch's t-statistics and random forest to over 10 V-J combinations, which fed a naive Bayes classifier. The Morisita-Horn index was used to measure how similar the thyroid and blood repertoires were. Clones were called with MiXCR by TCRdb after fastp trimmed the public reads at Q25, and only in-frame beta chains were retained. All rows with the same CDR3 protein become a single entry with the most common DNA and genes. The V and J calls were determined by TCRdb, not by the authors. This sample has about 740,000 distinct CDR3 sequences in its table, and around 40% of those were observed once. The ten largest clones add up to approximately 43% of the sample.

Ophthalmopathy patients had moderately to severely active disease, Clinical Activity Score of at least 3, NOSPECS grade of at least 4, and disease duration under 3 months. Patients with other autoimmune diseases, uncontrolled infections, pregnancy or lactation were excluded from the study. Diagnosis was based on clinical symptoms, serum thyroxine, TRAb, thyroid ultrasound and orbital computed tomography. Ficoll-Paque density gradient centrifugation was used to isolate PBMCs from about 10 ml of fresh peripheral blood. Total RNA was extracted with Trizol reagent and quality-checked on an Agilent 2100 Bioanalyzer. A note on this clonotype: It lacks a known antigen. At one end, the junction sequence differs from germline, possibly due to a read error.

What the study reported, not specific to this receptor: Most expanded thyroid clonotypes with frequency above 0.001 were also detected in blood, suggesting blood repertoires may reflect the thyroid immune response. In validation, the model predicted ophthalmopathy progression with about 71% sensitivity and roughly 78% specificity; some twelve predicted patients were CT-confirmed with GO in a median of about 6.2 months. No statistical method was used to set the sample size in advance, and the investigators knew which group each participant was assigned to. Ophthalmopathy was separated from stable hyperthyroidism by the 13-signature model with about 85% sensitivity and less than 82% specificity in cross-validation and with 80%/75% in the test set.

Recombination linked TRBV7-2 to TRBJ2-7; the D gene cannot be resolved reliably. The clonotype comes from an adult man with Graves' ophthalmopathy. Material for sequencing was peripheral blood. The CDR3 loop reads CASRSSHEQYF. The DNA sequence follows: TGTGCCAGCAGATCCTCCCACGAGCAGTACTTC.